This T cell receptor (beta chain) is from a study of blood T cell repertoires in COVID-19. Study context: Acute and convalescent COVID-19 samples came from the United States, Italy and Spain. From T cells, B-cell-depleted T cells, or PBMCs came the material, which was cDNA or gDNA.

Under the authors' procedure: Reference gene primer amplification gave nucleated cell count estimates. The data were produced by immunoSEQ multiplex PCR, yet TCRdb's version contains in-frame clones alone and is incomplete. V and J calls and clone size are given by that table; D and trimming were obtained from the DNA. The table records 300,000 to 450,000 clones, 85% of them present only once. From germline, CDR1 is SGDLS and CDR2 YYNGEE. There are 15 residues in the CDR3. The J segment lost 7 bases and the V segment lost 5 bases, leaving 5 bases of the junction unmatched. This TCR derives from a young woman with acute or convalescent COVID-19. V gene TRBV9 combines with J gene TRBJ1-6; TRBD1 matches at 11 bases. The sequencing input was peripheral blood. DNA of the CDR3: TGTGCCAGCAGACCGGGACAGGGGGAGAATTCACCCCTCCACTTT. Protein product: CASRPGQGENSPLHF.